Detailed here is one T cell receptor beta chain. Its antigen is not known. The entry originates in a study of cytomegalovirus exposure and HLA in healthy donors. Points from the study as a whole: Most observed TCR sequences were rare, whereas some public TCRs were detected in many donors. There were a few CMV-associated chains whose specificity for CMV antigens was confirmed in vitro. The classifier, whose performance was assessed in both the original and validation cohorts, reportedly diagnosed cytomegalovirus status with high specificity and sensitivity. The tendency of first-cohort TCR clusters to co-occur in the roughly 120 validation repertoires was the finding of a later analysis.

Data came from immunoSEQ multiplex PCR; TCRdb stores just in-frame clones and leaves some out. Among fewer than 200,000 clones listed, around 84% were seen once. V lost 3 bases and J lost 8; bases outside the gene matches: 1. CDR1 is KGHSH and CDR2 is LQKENI in the germline V gene. The CDR3 covers 12 residues. The clonotype originates from a man aged 18 to 29 in good health and CMV-seropositive. The sequenced material came from PBMCs. The chain combines TRBV18 with TRBJ1-2; 9 bases map to TRBD1. The CDR3 loop is CASSPDRGGYTF. The CDR3 DNA reads TGTGCCAGCTCACCGGACAGGGGCGGCTACACCTTC.